What follows are 10 T cell receptor beta chains derived from one specimen sequenced in a study of cytomegalovirus exposure and HLA in healthy donors. With 60 Vbeta and 13 Jbeta primers, the PCR was carried out. This table comes from immunoSEQ multiplex PCR, and its TCRdb copy is limited to in-frame clones, with some not included. The table has around 160,000 clones, roughly 80% seen once. Sequenced: PBMCs. The receptors stem from a middle-aged man in good health and CMV-seropositive.

The chain couples TRBV19 to TRBJ1-5, with a possible D match to TRBD1 (6 bases). V was clipped by 5 bases and J by 1 base, with 12 bases between them. The length of the CDR3 is 15 residues. Per the germline V gene, CDR1 is LNHDA and CDR2 is SQIVND (reference sequence). The CDR3 coding sequence is TGTGCCAGTAGTTCGGGGCAGGGGAGCAATCAGCCCCAGCATTTT. Its protein is CASSSGQGSNQPQHF.

The chain uses TRBV19 and TRBJ1-3; D perhaps matches TRBD1 (5 bases). The CDR3 is made up of 17 amino acids. Germline assignment: CDR1 LNHDA and CDR2 SQIVND (reference sequence). V was clipped by 7 bases and J by 0 bases, with 19 bases between them. The CDR3 bases are TGTGCCAGTATGGACATCACCCTCAGCTACTCTGGAAACACCATATATTTT. As protein: CASMDITLSYSGNTIYF. Full variable domain (remainder filled in from reference TRBV19 and TRBJ1-3): DGGITQSPKYLFRKEGQNVTLSCEQNLNHDAMYWYRQDPGQGLRLIYYSQIVNDFQKGDIAEGYSVSREKKESFPLTVTSAQKNPTAFYLCASMDITLSYSGNTIYFGEGSWLTVV.

The chain joins TRBV2 to TRBJ2-7, with D maybe TRBD1 (6 bases). This CDR3 is 14 amino acids long. CDR1 is SNHLY, CDR2 FYNNEI, per germline. The V gene lost 4 bases and the J gene lost 2 bases, with 12 bases spanning the gap. In DNA form, the CDR3 reads TGTGCCAGCAGTGGTGGCAGGGGTGCCTACGAGCAGTACTTC. Translated: CASSGGRGAYEQYF.

J is TRBJ2-2 and V is TRBV6-6; D is perhaps TRBD2 (6 bases). CDR1 and CDR2 from the germline V gene are MNHNY and SVGAGI (reference sequence). The germline V and J ends were trimmed by 6 bases and 2 bases, with 10 bases remaining between them. The CDR3 is 14 residues long. Written as DNA, the CDR3 is TGTGCCAGCAGGTCTAGCGTTAACACCGGGGAGCTGTTTTTT. It specifies CASRSSVNTGELFF.

V and J are TRBV12-5 and TRBJ2-2, with D perhaps matching TRBD2 (5 bases). The CDR3 has 13 amino acids. V shed 6 bases and J shed 5 bases, with 10 bases lying between them. Germline assignment: CDR1 LGHNT and CDR2 FRNRAP. CDR3 residues: CASGRTPTGELFF. The CDR3 DNA is TGTGCTAGTGGCCGGACTCCTACCGGGGAGCTGTTTTTT.

This clone turned up a few times. The chain combines TRBV5-1 with TRBJ2-6; D is possibly TRBD1 (5 bases). Germline CDR1 and CDR2: SGHRS and YFSETQ. This CDR3 has 19 amino acids. V was cut by 4 bases and J by 0 bases, with 20 bases left in between. CDR3 bases: TGCGCCAGCAGCGCGACCCGGACAAGCTCCGTCTCTGGGGCCAACGTCCTGACTTTC. It codes for CASSATRTSSVSGANVLTF.

This clone occurred once. The rearrangement links TRBV5-1 to TRBJ2-6; D ambiguous. The CDR3 is made up of 15 amino acids. Germline V gene data show CDR1 as SGHRS and CDR2 as YFSETQ. Trimming left V 4 bases short and J 0 bases short, with 8 bases between. DNA of the CDR3: TGCGCCAGCAGCGTTTTCAACTCTGGGGCCAACGTCCTGACTTTC. Its protein is CASSVFNSGANVLTF.

In this sample, this clone turned up many times. V is TRBV27 and J is TRBJ2-6, with D perhaps TRBD1 (5 bases). CDR3 length equals 15 residues. With 2 bases removed from V and 6 bases from J, the gap between germline ends came to 11 bases. The germline gives CDR1 MNHEY, CDR2 SMNVEV (reference sequence). CDR3 nucleotide sequence: TGTGCCAGCAGTTTAAGCAGGGTGGCGGCCAACGTCCTGACTTTC. Translated: CASSLSRVAANVLTF.

The genes are TRBV5-7 and TRBJ2-2, with 7 bases identical to TRBD1. Being an ORF, TRBV5-7 has a function that is uncertain. The ends lost 0 bases at V and 4 bases at J; junction bases unmatched: 12. The CDR3 runs 18 residues. The CDR3 sequence: CASSLGRQGMWSTGELFF. The CDR3, as DNA: TGTGCCAGCAGCTTGGGGCGACAGGGTATGTGGTCCACCGGGGAGCTGTTTTTT.

The J gene is TRBJ1-5, the V gene TRBV18; D call uncertain. This CDR3 contains 13 residues. The germline V gene has CDR1 KGHSH and CDR2 LQKENI. V was clipped by 3 bases and J by 4 bases, with 7 bases between them. The CDR3 loop is CASSPGGNQPQHF. CDR3 DNA: TGTGCCAGCTCACCGGGAGGGAATCAGCCCCAGCATTTT.